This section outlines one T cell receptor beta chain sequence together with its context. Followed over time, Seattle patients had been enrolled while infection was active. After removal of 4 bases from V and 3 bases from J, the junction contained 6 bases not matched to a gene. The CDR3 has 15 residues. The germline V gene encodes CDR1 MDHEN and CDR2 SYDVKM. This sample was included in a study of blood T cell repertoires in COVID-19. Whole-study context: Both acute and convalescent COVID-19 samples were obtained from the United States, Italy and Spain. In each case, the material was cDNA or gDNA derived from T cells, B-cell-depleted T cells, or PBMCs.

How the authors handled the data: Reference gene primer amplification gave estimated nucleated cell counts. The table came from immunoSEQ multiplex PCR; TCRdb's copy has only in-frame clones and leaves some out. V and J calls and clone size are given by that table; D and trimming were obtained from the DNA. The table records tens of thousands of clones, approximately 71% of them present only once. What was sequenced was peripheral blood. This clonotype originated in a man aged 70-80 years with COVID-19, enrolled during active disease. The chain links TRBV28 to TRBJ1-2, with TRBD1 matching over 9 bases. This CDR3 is CASSSPGQGYYGYTF. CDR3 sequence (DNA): TGTGCCAGCAGTTCCCCGGGACAGGGATACTATGGCTACACCTTC.